These 24 T cell receptor beta chains were sequenced from one sample in a study of blood T cell repertoires in COVID-19. Libraries were prepared by immunoSEQ multiplex PCR; TCRdb keeps only in-frame clonotypes and omits some of them. The sample shows about 160,000 clones, about four fifths of them seen only once. Sequencing was carried out using peripheral blood. The receptors originated from a man in his 60s with active or convalescent COVID-19.

This clone was counted only a few times. V is TRBV15 and J is TRBJ1-6, with unresolved D. Between the trimmed V and J ends, which lost 1 base and 9 bases, there was a span of 10 bases. This CDR3 region has 14 residues. Germline CDR1 reads LNHNV; CDR2 reads YYDKDF (reference sequence). The CDR3 DNA reads as TGTGCCACCAGCAGAGGAGGGCAAGGTTCACCCCTCCACTTT. Translated: CATSRGGQGSPLHF.

The chain uses TRBV2 and TRBJ1-1; possible D gene TRBD1, 5 bases. The germline V gene has CDR1 SNHLY and CDR2 FYNNEI. This CDR3 is built from 18 residues. Between the trimmed V and J ends, which lost 9 bases and 11 bases, there was a span of 37 bases. The CDR3 coding sequence is TGTGCCAGTCCAGGCCGGGGGATGTCGTCACAGGCGAACGTCCGGGCTTTCTTT. Translation: CASPGRGMSSQANVRAFF.

The chain carries TRBV3-1 (or the pseudogene TRBV3-2) and TRBJ2-7; 9 nucleotides agree with TRBD1. In germline, CDR1 is LGHDT, CDR2 YNNKEL (reference sequence). V was clipped by 0 bases and J by 2 bases; unmatched bases: 5. This CDR3 region has 16 residues. The CDR3: CASSQEGQGNPYEQYF. The CDR3 DNA reads as TGTGCCAGCAGCCAAGAAGGACAGGGGAACCCCTACGAGCAGTACTTC.

This clone has just a few counts. V gene TRBV2 combines with J gene TRBJ2-5; 8 bases line up with TRBD2. The germline gives CDR1 SNHLY, CDR2 FYNNEI. CDR3 length equals 15 residues. V lost 3 bases to trimming and J lost 5 bases; unmatched junction nucleotides: 8. The DNA for the CDR3 is TGTGCCAGCAGTGAGGTCGGGGGGGCCCTTGAGACCCAGTACTTC. This sequence encodes CASSEVGGALETQYF.

V is TRBV28 and J is TRBJ1-1; TRBD1 matches 7 bases. Germline CDR1 is MDHEN and CDR2 is SYDVKM. With 6 bases clipped from V and 4 bases from J, the junction kept 8 bases outside the gene matches. This CDR3 is 14 amino acids long. The CDR3 loop reads CASSAPTGSTEAFF. Written as DNA, the CDR3 is TGTGCCAGCAGCGCGCCGACAGGGAGCACTGAAGCTTTCTTT.

The chain recombines TRBV6-5 with TRBJ1-1; D gene uncertain. The CDR3 contains 15 residues. The germline gives CDR1 MNHEY, CDR2 SVGAGI. Trimming left V 0 bases short and J 0 bases short, with 8 bases between. The CDR3 sequence is CASSYSFRLNTEAFF. Here the CDR3 DNA reads TGTGCCAGCAGTTACTCATTCAGATTGAACACTGAAGCTTTCTTT.

The chain employs TRBV2 and TRBJ1-2; D remains unclear. This CDR3 has 12 residues. V was pared by 5 bases and J by 8 bases, with 12 bases between. CDR1 and CDR2 (germline): SNHLY, FYNNEI. The CDR3, as DNA: TGTGCCAGCAGTTCGCCGGCGGGGGGCTACACCTTC. Protein sequence: CASSSPAGGYTF.

The chain employs TRBV6-4 and TRBJ2-1; 8 bases match TRBD2. Germline CDR1 reads MRHNA; CDR2 reads SNTAGT. The V segment lost 2 bases and the J segment 8 bases; nucleotides outside the gene matches: 8. The CDR3 has 15 amino acids. The CDR3 loop is CASSDPGLGIDEQFF. The CDR3 nucleotides are TGTGCCAGCAGTGACCCGGGACTAGGTATCGATGAGCAGTTCTTC.

This sequence joins TRBV5-1 and TRBJ1-5, with TRBD1 matching 12 bases. Germline V lookup: CDR1 SGHRS, CDR2 YFSETQ. The CDR3 covers 17 residues. V lost 0 bases, J lost 7 bases, and 8 bases stayed unmatched. The CDR3 region has the DNA TGCGCCAGCAGCTTGGGAGGGACAGGGGGCCGCGACCAGCCCCAGCATTTT. This encodes CASSLGGTGGRDQPQHF.

The rearrangement links TRBV6-5 to TRBJ1-5; 9 bases align to TRBD1. Per the germline V gene, CDR1 is MNHEY and CDR2 is SVGAGI. The CDR3 length is 15 residues. Trimming at V came to 8 bases and at J to 5 bases, leaving 10 bases not matched to a gene. The CDR3 reads CASSRSTGGDQPQHF. CDR3 nucleotides: TGTGCCAGCTCACGATCGACAGGGGGGGATCAGCCCCAGCATTTT.

The V and J genes are TRBV11-2 and TRBJ2-5; D is perhaps TRBD2 (6 bases). CDR3 length equals 14 residues. V lost 5 bases, J lost 5 bases, and 15 bases lay in between. Germline V lookup: CDR1 SGHAT, CDR2 FQNNGV. The DNA of the CDR3 is TGTGCCAGCAGCCCTGCGTCGGGGGTTGAGACCCAGTACTTC. Translated, it gives CASSPASGVETQYF.

This clone appeared a few times. The rearrangement joins TRBV7-2 to TRBJ1-2; 9 nucleotides agree with TRBD1. The CDR3 contains 19 residues. V gave up 1 base and J gave up 7 bases; unmatched junction bases: 19. Per germline, CDR1 SGHTA and CDR2 FQGNSA. CDR3 coding DNA: TGTGCCAGCAGCTTAGACCCGGGTTCCTCACCGGGACAGGGAGCTGGCTACACCTTC. Its protein is CASSLDPGSSPGQGAGYTF.

The chain carries TRBV27 and TRBJ2-7; possibly TRBD1 for D (7 bases). CDR3 length: 17 amino acids. Germline V gives CDR1 MNHEY, CDR2 SMNVEV (reference sequence). Trimming took 10 bases from V and 1 from J, leaving 26 bases between them. CDR3 DNA sequence: TGTGCCAACTGCTTCCGGGCGGGACAGCGAGAATCCTACGAGCAGTACTTC. This codes for CANCFRAGQRESYEQYF.

The genes are TRBV2 and TRBJ2-3; a weak D match, TRBD1 (6 bases). Trimming took off 6 bases at V and 4 bases at J, with 17 bases between the two ends. The CDR3 has 15 amino acids. The germline V gene encodes CDR1 SNHLY and CDR2 FYNNEI. CDR3 protein: CASRPGTTLADTQYF. The CDR3, as DNA: TGTGCCAGCAGACCGGGGACAACCCTAGCAGATACGCAGTATTTT.

The rearrangement uses TRBV6-6 and TRBJ1-2, with a tentative D call TRBD1 (5 bases). CDR1 and CDR2 (germline): MNHNY, SVGAGI (reference sequence). The CDR3 has 12 residues. The V gene lost 11 bases and the J gene lost 7 bases, with 17 bases spanning the gap. The CDR3 region is CAYQRRGGGYTF. The CDR3 DNA is TGTGCCTACCAGCGTAGGGGAGGTGGCTACACCTTC.

V gene TRBV5-1 combines with J gene TRBJ1-2; possible D gene TRBD1, 6 bases. Trimming took off 0 bases at V and 8 bases at J, with 14 bases between the two ends. Germline V gene lookup returns CDR1 SGHRS and CDR2 YFSETQ. The CDR3 has 14 amino acids. The CDR3 coding sequence is TGCGCCAGCAGCTTGGTGCCCAGGGGCGAGGGCTACACCTTC. Protein product: CASSLVPRGEGYTF.

V gene TRBV7-9 combines with J gene TRBJ2-1; 11 nucleotides agree with TRBD2. This CDR3 contains 18 residues. The germline CDR1 and CDR2 sequences are SEHNR and FQNEAQ (reference sequence). V was pared by 5 bases and J by 0 bases, with 9 bases of the junction left unmatched. CDR3 residues: CASSPRASGRFSYNEQFF. Written as DNA, the CDR3 is TGTGCCAGCAGCCCCCGGGCTAGCGGGAGGTTCTCCTACAATGAGCAGTTCTTC. Full variable domain (rest looked up from reference TRBV7-9 and TRBJ2-1): DTGVSQNPRHKITKRGQNVTFRCDPISEHNRLYWYRQTLGQGPEFLTYFQNEAQLEKSRLLSDRFSAERPKGSFSTLEIQRTEQGDSAMYLCASSPRASGRFSYNEQFFGPGTRLTVL.

The rearrangement links TRBV6-1 to TRBJ1-5; tentatively, D is TRBD1 (6 bases). V gave up 1 base and J gave up 7 bases, with 14 bases separating them. The CDR3 loop spans 15 amino acids. The germline V gene has CDR1 MNHNS and CDR2 SASEGT. CDR3 in DNA: TGTGCCAGCAGTGAAGGGGCGGGGGGCCGGCAGCCCCAGCATTTT. The encoded protein is CASSEGAGGRQPQHF.

V is TRBV19 and J is TRBJ2-2; D is uncertain. The CDR3 extends over 13 amino acids. Trimming removed 0 bases at V and 5 bases at J, with 4 bases between. In germline, CDR1 is LNHDA, CDR2 SQIVND (reference sequence). CDR3 sequence reads: CASSIDITGELFF. The CDR3 DNA reads TGTGCCAGTAGTATAGATATTACCGGGGAGCTGTTTTTT. The complete variable domain, with remaining parts taken from reference TRBV19 and TRBJ2-2, reads DGGITQSPKYLFRKEGQNVTLSCEQNLNHDAMYWYRQDPGQGLRLIYYSQIVNDFQKGDIAEGYSVSREKKESFPLTVTSAQKNPTAFYLCASSIDITGELFFGEGSRLTVL.

V usage is TRBV20-1 and J usage is TRBJ2-1; D is uncertain. Germline CDR1 DFQATT, CDR2 SNEGSKA (reference sequence). This CDR3 has 15 residues. V was shortened by 3 bases and J by 5 bases, with 17 bases between the two germline ends. In nucleotides, the CDR3 is TGCAGTGCTAGTTCGTACGCGAACACTAACAATGAGCAGTTCTTC. Protein: CSASSYANTNNEQFF.

The chain joins TRBV25-1 to TRBJ2-2; weak D call: TRBD1 (7 bases). The CDR3 extends over 17 amino acids. The V gene's germline CDR1 is MGHDK and CDR2 SYGVNS. Between the trimmed V and J ends, which lost 6 bases and 6 bases, there was a span of 23 bases. The CDR3 loop reads CASSPLQGGKGAGELFF. DNA of the CDR3: TGTGCCAGCAGCCCCCTCCAGGGGGGCAAGGGGGCCGGGGAGCTGTTTTTT. Full variable domain (remainder filled in from reference TRBV25-1 and TRBJ2-2): EADIYQTPRYLVIGTGKKITLECSQTMGHDKMYWYQQDPGMELHLIHYSYGVNSTEKGDLSSESTVSRIRTEHFPLTLESARPSHTSQYLCASSPLQGGKGAGELFFGEGSRLTVL.

CDR3 loop: CASRVAGGRADTQYF. DNA for the CDR3: TGTGCCAGCAGGGTAGCGGGGGGGCGTGCAGATACGCAGTATTTT. The genes are TRBV3-1 (or the pseudogene TRBV3-2) and TRBJ2-3; TRBD2 agrees at 11 bases. Germline V gene sequence: CDR1 LGHDT, CDR2 YNNKEL (reference sequence). The CDR3 totals 15 residues. V was clipped by 6 bases and J by 4 bases; unmatched bases: 6.

On this clone: This specimen includes other DNA sequences encoding the same CDR3. The chain links TRBV3-1 (or the pseudogene TRBV3-2) to TRBJ1-3; tentative D call: TRBD1 (5 bases). Trimming removed 2 bases from V and 1 base from J, with 6 bases in between. There are 14 residues in the CDR3. CDR1 and CDR2 (germline): LGHDT, YNNKEL (reference sequence). In DNA form, the CDR3 reads TGTGCCAGCAGCCAAAGGGGTTCTGGAAACACCATATATTTT. It codes for CASSQRGSGNTIYF.

The chain carries TRBV6-5 and TRBJ2-5, with 12 nucleotides matching TRBD2. This CDR3 comprises 14 residues. Unmatched junction bases numbered 5, after V lost 10 bases and J lost 2 bases. The germline V gene has CDR1 MNHEY and CDR2 SVGAGI. CDR3 DNA sequence: TGTGCCACACGACTAGCGGGAGCTCAAGAGACCCAGTACTTC. It codes for CATRLAGAQETQYF.